Below, 15 T cell receptor beta chains from the same sample are listed, as sequenced in a study of blood T cells in healthy people across ages. A second PCR, run for about 6 to 12 cycles, used a sample-barcoded 5' primer plus a J-beta primer mix. TCRdb processed the 5' RACE reads anew with MiXCR; each CDR3 protein has one entry. The sample has 800,000 to 1,300,000 distinct CDR3 sequences; almost 25% are singletons. This same sample was also part of a study on T cells of mothers and their children.

The sequencing input was blood. These receptors were collected from a girl aged 2 to 9 in good health.

V usage is TRBV20-1 and J usage is TRBJ2-5; D perhaps matches TRBD2 (7 bases). V lost 8 bases to trimming and J lost 3 bases, with 13 bases between them. The CDR3 length is 12 residues. CDR1 and CDR2 from the germline V gene are DFQATT and SNEGSKA (reference sequence). CDR3 bases: TGCAGTCCCGCGGGGGCTAAAGAGACCCAGTACTTC. As protein: CSPAGAKETQYF.

About this clonotype itself: Its ends do not fully match the called genes, so a read error is possible. This chain connects TRBV3-1 to TRBJ2-3; tentative D call: TRBD2 (5 bases). Per the germline V gene, CDR1 is LGHDT and CDR2 is YNNKEL (reference sequence). This CDR3 spans 12 amino acids. As DNA, the CDR3 is TGTGCCAGCAGCCCTAGCACAGCTACGCAGTATTTT. Translating it yields CASSPSTATQYF.

The sample holds a few counts of this clonotype. J is TRBJ2-5 and V is TRBV5-1; the D gene could be TRBD1 or TRBD2 (5 bases each). Germline CDR1 is SGHRS and CDR2 is YFSETQ. The CDR3 has 15 amino acids. V was shortened by 3 bases and J by 5 bases, with 17 bases between the two germline ends. The CDR3 spells CASSWGGRPGETQYF. The CDR3 region has the DNA TGCGCCAGCAGCTGGGGCGGTCGTCCGGGGGAGACCCAGTACTTC.

The rearrangement uses TRBV12-3 or TRBV12-4 and TRBJ1-2, with D unclear. V lost 5 bases and J lost 4, with 8 bases in between. This CDR3 spans 12 amino acids. The CDR3 nucleotides are TGTGCCAGCAGTGGCACAACCTATGGCTACACCTTC. It codes for CASSGTTYGYTF.

The rearrangement uses TRBV7-3 and TRBJ1-6; tentatively, D is TRBD1 (6 bases). Germline CDR1 is SGHTA and CDR2 is FQGTGA. The CDR3 extends over 14 amino acids. V shed 1 base and J shed 7 bases, with 8 bases lying between them. The CDR3 region has the DNA TGTGCCAGCAGCTTAAAGGGGGGGAATTCACCCCTCCACTTT. This codes for CASSLKGGNSPLHF.

The chain is built from TRBV7-9 and TRBJ2-5; a weak D match, TRBD1 (6 bases). Germline V lookup: CDR1 SEHNR, CDR2 FQNEAQ (reference sequence). V shed 5 bases and J shed 4 bases, with 11 bases lying between them. The CDR3 loop spans 13 amino acids. CDR3 sequence reads: CASSAGDIETQYF. The CDR3 nucleotides read TGTGCCAGCAGCGCAGGGGATATAGAGACCCAGTACTTC.

This clonotype was counted between two and nine times. The chain combines TRBV7-2 with TRBJ2-7; D possibly uses TRBD1 or TRBD2 (5 bases each). Germline V gene sequence: CDR1 SGHTA, CDR2 FQGNSA. V dropped 5 bases and J dropped 3 bases, with 14 bases sitting between them. CDR3 length equals 14 residues. The CDR3 loop reads CASSPRWDGYEQYF. CDR3 nucleotide sequence: TGTGCCAGCAGCCCGAGATGGGACGGCTACGAGCAGTACTTC.

To note about this clonotype: Since no conserved phenylalanine or tryptophan closes the CDR3, a read error is the likely cause. The chain links TRBV20-1 to TRBJ1-4, with D possibly matching TRBD1 (5 bases). CDR1 is DFQATT, CDR2 SNEGSKA, per germline (reference sequence). Trimming shortened V by 7 bases and J by 10 bases, and 10 bases separated the two germline ends. The CDR3 extends over 10 amino acids. In nucleotides, the CDR3 is TGCAGTGTAAGGGGAGTAAAACTGTTTTTA. Amino acids: CSVRGVKLFL.

The table lists this clonotype with a few counts. The chain joins TRBV18 to TRBJ2-5, with a possible D match to TRBD2 (7 bases). This CDR3 has 17 residues. V was pared by 3 bases and J by 2 bases, with 19 bases between. In germline, CDR1 is KGHSH, CDR2 LQKENI. The CDR3 loop reads CASSPTASGGLQETQYF. CDR3 nucleotide sequence: TGTGCCAGCTCACCTACAGCTTCGGGGGGCTTACAAGAGACCCAGTACTTC.

The sample holds a few counts of this clonotype. The CDR3 here is CSVGEGFTYEQYF. As DNA, the CDR3 is TGCAGCGTTGGGGAGGGGTTCACCTACGAGCAGTACTTC. The chain couples TRBV29-1 to TRBJ2-7; the match to TRBD2 covers 7 bases. Trimming cost V 4 bases and J 2 bases; bases outside gene matches: 5. From germline, CDR1 is SQVTM and CDR2 ANQGSEA. This CDR3 comprises 13 residues.

The chain uses TRBV5-1 and TRBJ2-3, with D possibly TRBD1 on 6 matching bases. Trimming removed 5 bases at V and 0 bases at J, with 10 bases between. Germline assignment: CDR1 SGHRS and CDR2 YFSETQ. The CDR3 is 14 amino acids. The CDR3 reads CASSDRSSTDTQYF. The CDR3 nucleotides are TGCGCCAGCAGTGACAGGTCTAGCACAGATACGCAGTATTTT.

This clonotype was detected only a few times. The chain uses TRBV7-2 and TRBJ2-7; 9 nucleotides agree with TRBD1. This CDR3 has 14 amino acids. The germline gives CDR1 SGHTA, CDR2 FQGNSA. After removal of 2 bases from V and 7 bases from J, the junction contained 6 bases not matched to a gene. CDR3: CASSLLGTGWEQYF. CDR3 bases: TGTGCCAGCAGCTTATTGGGGACAGGGTGGGAGCAGTACTTC.

V is TRBV29-1 and J is TRBJ2-5; unclear D gene. Per germline, CDR1 SQVTM and CDR2 ANQGSEA. The CDR3 totals 12 residues. Trimming cost V 4 bases and J 8 bases, with 14 bases left between them. CDR3 sequence (DNA): TGCAGCGTTGCATCTGGGGTCGCTACCCAGTACTTC. It is translated as CSVASGVATQYF.

V usage is TRBV7-2 and J usage is TRBJ1-1; D not certain. Germline CDR1 is SGHTA and CDR2 is FQGNSA. This CDR3 contains 15 residues. The V end lost 5 bases, the J end lost 8 bases, and 21 bases lay between the germline ends. CDR3 sequence: CASSPDNNYFREAFF. The CDR3 DNA follows: TGTGCCAGCAGCCCCGACAACAACTACTTTAGGGAAGCTTTCTTT.

In its sample, this clonotype was seen a few times. DNA of the CDR3: TGCAGCGTTGAAGAGGAACAGGGTTACCAAGAGACCCAGTACTTC. Translation gives CSVEEEQGYQETQYF. V gene TRBV29-1 combines with J gene TRBJ2-5, with a weak D call TRBD1 (6 bases). The CDR3 spans 15 residues. Trimming removed 0 bases at V and 0 bases at J, with 11 bases between. CDR1 and CDR2 (germline): SQVTM, ANQGSEA.